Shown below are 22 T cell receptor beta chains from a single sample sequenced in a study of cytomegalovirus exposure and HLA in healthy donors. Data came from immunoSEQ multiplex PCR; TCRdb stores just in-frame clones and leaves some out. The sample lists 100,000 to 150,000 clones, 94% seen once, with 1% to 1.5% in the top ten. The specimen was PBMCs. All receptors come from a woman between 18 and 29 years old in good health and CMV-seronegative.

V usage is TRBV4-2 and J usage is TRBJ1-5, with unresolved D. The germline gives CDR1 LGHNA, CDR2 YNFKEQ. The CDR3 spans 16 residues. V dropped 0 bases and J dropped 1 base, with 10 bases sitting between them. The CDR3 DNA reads TGTGCCAGCAGCCAAGATGTAGGGAGGAGCAATCAGCCCCAGCATTTT. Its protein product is CASSQDVGRSNQPQHF.

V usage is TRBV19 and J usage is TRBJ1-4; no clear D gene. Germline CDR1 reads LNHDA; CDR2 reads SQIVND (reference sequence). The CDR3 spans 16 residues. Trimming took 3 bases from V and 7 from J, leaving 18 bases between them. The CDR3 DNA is TGTGCCAGTAGTATTCGATACTCGATGAAGCCTGAAAAACTGTTTTTT. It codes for CASSIRYSMKPEKLFF. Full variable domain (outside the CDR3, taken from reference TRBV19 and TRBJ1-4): DGGITQSPKYLFRKEGQNVTLSCEQNLNHDAMYWYRQDPGQGLRLIYYSQIVNDFQKGDIAEGYSVSREKKESFPLTVTSAQKNPTAFYLCASSIRYSMKPEKLFFGSGTQLSVL.

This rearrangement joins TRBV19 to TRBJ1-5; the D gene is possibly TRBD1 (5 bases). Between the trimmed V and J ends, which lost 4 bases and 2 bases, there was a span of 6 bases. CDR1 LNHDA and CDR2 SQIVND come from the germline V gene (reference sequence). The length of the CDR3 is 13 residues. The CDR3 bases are TGTGCCAGTAGTACAGGGCGCAATCAGCCCCAGCATTTT. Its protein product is CASSTGRNQPQHF.

CDR3 sequence reads: CASRQTGLGYNEQFF. The CDR3 region has the DNA TGTGCCAGCAGACAAACAGGGTTGGGGTACAATGAGCAGTTCTTC. The rearrangement uses TRBV2 and TRBJ2-1, with a weak D call TRBD1 (6 bases). Between the trimmed V and J ends, which lost 6 bases and 4 bases, there was a span of 16 bases. Germline CDR1 SNHLY, CDR2 FYNNEI. This CDR3 comprises 15 residues.

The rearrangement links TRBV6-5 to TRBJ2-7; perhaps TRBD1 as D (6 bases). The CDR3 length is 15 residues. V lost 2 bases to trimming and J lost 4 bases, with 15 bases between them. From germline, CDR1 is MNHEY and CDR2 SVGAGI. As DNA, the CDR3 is TGTGCCAGCAGTTACATTAGAACAGGGCGATACGAGCAGTACTTC. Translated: CASSYIRTGRYEQYF.

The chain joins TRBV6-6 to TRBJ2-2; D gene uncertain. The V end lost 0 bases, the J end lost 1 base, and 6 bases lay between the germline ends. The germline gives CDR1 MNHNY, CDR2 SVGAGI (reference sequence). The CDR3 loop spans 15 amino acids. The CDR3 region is CASSYSPGNTGELFF. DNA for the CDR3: TGTGCCAGCAGTTACTCACCGGGGAACACCGGGGAGCTGTTTTTT.

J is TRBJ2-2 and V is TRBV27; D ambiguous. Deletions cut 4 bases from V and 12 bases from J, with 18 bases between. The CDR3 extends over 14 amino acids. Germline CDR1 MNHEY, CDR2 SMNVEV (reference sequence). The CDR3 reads CASSSAGRWRKLFF. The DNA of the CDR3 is TGTGCCAGCAGTTCTGCCGGCCGGTGGCGGAAGCTGTTTTTT.

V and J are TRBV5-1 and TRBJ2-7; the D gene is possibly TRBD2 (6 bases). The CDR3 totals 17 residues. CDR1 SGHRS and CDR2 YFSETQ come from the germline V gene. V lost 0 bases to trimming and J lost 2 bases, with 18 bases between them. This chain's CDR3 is CASSLAPPGSQPYEQYF. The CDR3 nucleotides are TGCGCCAGCAGCTTGGCCCCTCCCGGGAGCCAACCCTACGAGCAGTACTTC.

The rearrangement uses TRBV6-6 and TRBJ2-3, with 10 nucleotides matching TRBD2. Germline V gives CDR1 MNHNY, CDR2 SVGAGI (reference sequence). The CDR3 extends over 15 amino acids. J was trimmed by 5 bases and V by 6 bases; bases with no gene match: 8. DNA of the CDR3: TGTGCCAGCAGACCAGCGGGGGGGCGTGAAGATACGCAGTATTTT. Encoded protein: CASRPAGGREDTQYF.

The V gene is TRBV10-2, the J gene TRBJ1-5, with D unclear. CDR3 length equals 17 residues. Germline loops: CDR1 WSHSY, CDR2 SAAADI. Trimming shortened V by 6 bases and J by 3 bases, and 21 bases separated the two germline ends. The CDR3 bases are TGCGCCAGCAGCGAAGACCCCGGGGAATACCTCAATCAGCCCCAGCATTTT. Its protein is CASSEDPGEYLNQPQHF.

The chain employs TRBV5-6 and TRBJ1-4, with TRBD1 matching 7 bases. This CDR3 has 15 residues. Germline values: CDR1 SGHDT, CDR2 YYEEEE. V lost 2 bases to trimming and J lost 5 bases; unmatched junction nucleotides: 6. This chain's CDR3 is CASSFLSGGNEKLFF. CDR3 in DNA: TGTGCCAGCAGCTTCTTATCAGGGGGAAATGAAAAACTGTTTTTT.

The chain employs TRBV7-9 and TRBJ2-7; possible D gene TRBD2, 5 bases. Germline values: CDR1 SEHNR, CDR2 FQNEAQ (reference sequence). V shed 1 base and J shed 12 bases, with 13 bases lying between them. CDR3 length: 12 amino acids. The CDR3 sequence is CASSLERSPWYF. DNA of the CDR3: TGTGCCAGCAGCTTAGAGCGGTCGCCCTGGTACTTC.

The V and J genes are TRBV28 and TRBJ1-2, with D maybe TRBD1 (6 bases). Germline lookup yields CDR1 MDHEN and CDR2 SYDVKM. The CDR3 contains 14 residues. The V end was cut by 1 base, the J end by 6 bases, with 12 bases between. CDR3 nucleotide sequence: TGTGCCAGCAGTTTATTACTCAGGGGCCATGGCTACACCTTC. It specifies CASSLLLRGHGYTF.

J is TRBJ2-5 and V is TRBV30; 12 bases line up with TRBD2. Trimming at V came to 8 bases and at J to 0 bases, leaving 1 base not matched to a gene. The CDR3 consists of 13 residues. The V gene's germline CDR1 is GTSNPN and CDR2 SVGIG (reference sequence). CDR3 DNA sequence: TGTGCCGGGACTAGCGGGTACCAAGAGACCCAGTACTTC. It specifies CAGTSGYQETQYF.

The CDR3 loop reads CASSYSTRGRSEAFF. The CDR3 nucleotides read TGTGCCAGCAGTTACTCGACACGGGGGAGATCTGAAGCTTTCTTT. The genes are TRBV6-5 and TRBJ1-1, with D tentatively TRBD1 (5 bases). The germline CDR1 and CDR2 sequences are MNHEY and SVGAGI. V gave up 0 bases and J gave up 6 bases, with 14 bases separating them. The CDR3 has 15 residues.

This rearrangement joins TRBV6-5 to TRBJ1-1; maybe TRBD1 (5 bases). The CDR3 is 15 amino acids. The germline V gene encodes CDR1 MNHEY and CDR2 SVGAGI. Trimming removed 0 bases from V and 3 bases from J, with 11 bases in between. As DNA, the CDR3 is TGTGCCAGCAGTTACTCGCGGGGGGGGGACACTGAAGCTTTCTTT. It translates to CASSYSRGGDTEAFF.

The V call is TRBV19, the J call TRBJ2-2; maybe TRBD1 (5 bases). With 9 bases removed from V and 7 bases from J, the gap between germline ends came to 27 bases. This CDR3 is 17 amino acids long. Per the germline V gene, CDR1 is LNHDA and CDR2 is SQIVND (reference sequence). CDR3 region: CASRTPLQAAVGGELFF. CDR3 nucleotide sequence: TGTGCCAGCCGGACACCCCTCCAGGCGGCGGTCGGCGGGGAGCTGTTTTTT.

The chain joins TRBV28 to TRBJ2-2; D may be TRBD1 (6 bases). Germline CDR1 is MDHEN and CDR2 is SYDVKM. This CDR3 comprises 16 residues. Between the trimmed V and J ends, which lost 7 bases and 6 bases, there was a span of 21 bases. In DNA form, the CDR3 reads TGTGCCAGCACCCCCTGGGGCAGGGGATTACCCGGGGAGCTGTTTTTT. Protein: CASTPWGRGLPGELFF.

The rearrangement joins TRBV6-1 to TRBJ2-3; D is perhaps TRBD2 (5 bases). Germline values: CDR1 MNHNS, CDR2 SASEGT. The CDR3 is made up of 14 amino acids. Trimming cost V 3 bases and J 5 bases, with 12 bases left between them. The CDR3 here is CASSDLPGEDTQYF. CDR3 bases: TGTGCCAGCAGTGACCTGCCCGGGGAAGATACGCAGTATTTT.

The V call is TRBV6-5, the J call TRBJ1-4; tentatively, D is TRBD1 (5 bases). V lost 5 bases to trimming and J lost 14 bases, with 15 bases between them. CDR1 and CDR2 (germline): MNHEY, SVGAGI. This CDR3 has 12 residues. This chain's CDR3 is CASSGGGADLFF. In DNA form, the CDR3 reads TGTGCCAGCAGTGGGGGGGGAGCCGATCTGTTTTTT.

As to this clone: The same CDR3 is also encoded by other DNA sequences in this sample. The CDR3 sequence: CAWSVDRGNQPQHF. In DNA form, the CDR3 reads TGTGCCTGGAGCGTGGACAGGGGAAATCAGCCCCAGCATTTT. The rearrangement links TRBV30 to TRBJ1-5; the match to TRBD1 covers 9 bases. CDR3 length equals 14 residues. Germline CDR1 reads GTSNPN; CDR2 reads SVGIG (reference sequence). Trimming at V came to 3 bases and at J to 4 bases, leaving 4 bases not matched to a gene.

The CDR3, as DNA: TGTGCCAGCAGCTCAGTAGAGGTGTACCAAGAGACCCAGTACTTC. This translates into CASSSVEVYQETQYF. This chain links TRBV11-2 with TRBJ2-5; unclear D gene. CDR1 is SGHAT and CDR2 is FQNNGV in the germline V gene. Trimming stripped 4 bases from V and 0 bases from J, with 12 bases between. The length of the CDR3 is 15 residues.